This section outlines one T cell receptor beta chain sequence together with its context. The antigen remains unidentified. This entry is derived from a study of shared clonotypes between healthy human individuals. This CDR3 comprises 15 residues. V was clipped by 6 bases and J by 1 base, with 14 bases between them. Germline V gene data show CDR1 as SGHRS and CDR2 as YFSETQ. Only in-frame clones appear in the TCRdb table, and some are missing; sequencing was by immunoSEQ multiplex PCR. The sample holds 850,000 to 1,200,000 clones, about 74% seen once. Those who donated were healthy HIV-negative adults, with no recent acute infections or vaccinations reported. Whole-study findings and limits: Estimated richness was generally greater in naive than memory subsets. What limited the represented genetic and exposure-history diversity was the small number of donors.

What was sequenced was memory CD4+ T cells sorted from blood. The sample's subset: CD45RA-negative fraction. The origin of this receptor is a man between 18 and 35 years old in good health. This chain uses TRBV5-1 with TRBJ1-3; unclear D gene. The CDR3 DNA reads TGCGCCAGCACCACTGGCGAGGGTTCTGGAAACACCATATATTTT. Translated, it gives CASTTGEGSGNTIYF.